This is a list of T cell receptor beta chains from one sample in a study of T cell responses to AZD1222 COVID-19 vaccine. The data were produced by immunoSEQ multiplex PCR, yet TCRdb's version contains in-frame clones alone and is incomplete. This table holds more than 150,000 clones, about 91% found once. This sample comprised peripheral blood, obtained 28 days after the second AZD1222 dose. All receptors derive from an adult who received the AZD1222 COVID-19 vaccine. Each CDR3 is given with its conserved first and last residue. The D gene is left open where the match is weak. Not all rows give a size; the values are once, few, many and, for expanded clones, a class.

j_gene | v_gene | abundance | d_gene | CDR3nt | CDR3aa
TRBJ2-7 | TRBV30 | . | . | TGTGCCTGGAACCGCGGCGCCTACGAGCAGTACTTC | CAWNRGAYEQYF
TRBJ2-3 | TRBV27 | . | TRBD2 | TGTGCCAGCAGCGGGACTAGCGGTCGAGATACGCAGTATTTT | CASSGTSGRDTQYF
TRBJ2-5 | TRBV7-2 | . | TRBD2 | TGTGCCAGCAGCTTGGCCTCTAGCGGGGGGGCCGAAGAGACCCAGTACTTC | CASSLASSGGAEETQYF
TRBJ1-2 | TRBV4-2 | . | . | TGTGCCAGCAGCAAAGGGGGCTATGGCTACACCTTC | CASSKGGYGYTF
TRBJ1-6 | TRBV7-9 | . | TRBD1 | TGTGCCAGCAGCTCAGGGGGCGCCCCCCTCCACTTT | CASSSGGAPLHF
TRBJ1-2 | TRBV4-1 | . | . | TGCGCCAGCAGCCAAGATTTGGTTAGGGGGGGGTATGGCTACACCTTC | CASSQDLVRGGYGYTF
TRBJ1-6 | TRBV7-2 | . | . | TGTGCCAGCAGCTTAGATGGACCCCGGTCACCCCTCCACTTT | CASSLDGPRSPLHF
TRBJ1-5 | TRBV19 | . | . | TGTGCCAGTAGTATAGTCCACAGCAATCAGCCCCAGCATTTT | CASSIVHSNQPQHF
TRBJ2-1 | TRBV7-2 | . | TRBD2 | TGTGCCAGCAGCCCTAGCGGCTCCTACAATGAGCAGTTCTTC | CASSPSGSYNEQFF
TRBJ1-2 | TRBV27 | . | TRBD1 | TGTGCCACCCTCGGGACAGGCAGATATGGCTACACCTTC | CATLGTGRYGYTF
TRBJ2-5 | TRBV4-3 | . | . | TGCGCCAGCAGCCAAAGCGGACTAGAGACCCAGTACTTC | CASSQSGLETQYF
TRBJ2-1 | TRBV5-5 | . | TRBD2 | TGTGCCAGCAGCTTCCGACTAGCGGGGGCGCAGAGCTCCTACAATGAGCAGTTCTTC | CASSFRLAGAQSSYNEQFF
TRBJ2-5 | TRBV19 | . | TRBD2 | TGTGCCAGTAGTATAGCCTCGGGGGGCCAAGAGACCCAGTACTTC | CASSIASGGQETQYF
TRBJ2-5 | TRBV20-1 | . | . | TGCAGTGCTAGACCGGAAGAGACCCAGTACTTC | CSARPEETQYF
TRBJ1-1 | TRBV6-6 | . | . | TGTGCCAGCAGTTATCGCGGACAGTCGAAACCTGAAGCTTTCTTT | CASSYRGQSKPEAFF
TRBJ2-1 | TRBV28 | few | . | TGTGCCAGCAGTCCCCCCTCCGAGGGCTATGAGCAGTTCTTC | CASSPPSEGYEQFF
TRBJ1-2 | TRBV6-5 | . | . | TGTGCCAGCAGAATGACAGGATTAAGTGGCTACACCTTC | CASRMTGLSGYTF
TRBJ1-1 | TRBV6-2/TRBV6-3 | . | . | TGTGCCAGCAGCCAGGGTCTCAATGGAGCTTTCTTT | CASSQGLNGAFF
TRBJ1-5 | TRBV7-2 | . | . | TGTGCCAGCAGCTCGGACAGTAGCAATCAGCCCCAGCATTTT | CASSSDSSNQPQHF